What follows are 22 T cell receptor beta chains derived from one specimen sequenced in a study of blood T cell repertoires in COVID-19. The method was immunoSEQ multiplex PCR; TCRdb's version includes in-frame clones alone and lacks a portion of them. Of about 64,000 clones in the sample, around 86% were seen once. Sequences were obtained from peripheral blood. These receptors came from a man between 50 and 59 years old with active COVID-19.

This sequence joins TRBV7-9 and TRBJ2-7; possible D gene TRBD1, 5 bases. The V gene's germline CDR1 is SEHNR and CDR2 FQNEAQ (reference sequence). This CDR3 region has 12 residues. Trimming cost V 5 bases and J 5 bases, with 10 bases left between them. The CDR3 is CASSRARDEQYF. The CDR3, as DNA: TGTGCCAGCAGCCGGGCCAGGGACGAGCAGTACTTC.

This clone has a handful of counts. The CDR3, as DNA: TGTGCCAGCAGGAGGGTCATGAACACTGAAGCTTTCTTT. This sequence encodes CASRRVMNTEAFF. V usage is TRBV6-5 and J usage is TRBJ1-1; no definite D call. Germline CDR1 reads MNHEY; CDR2 reads SVGAGI. The germline V and J ends were trimmed by 6 bases and 0 bases, with 8 bases remaining between them. The CDR3 extends over 13 amino acids.

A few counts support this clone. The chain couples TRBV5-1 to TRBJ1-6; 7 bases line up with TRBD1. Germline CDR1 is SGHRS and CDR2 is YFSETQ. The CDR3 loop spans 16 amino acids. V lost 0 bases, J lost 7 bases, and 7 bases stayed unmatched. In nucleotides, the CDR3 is TGCGCCAGCAGCTTGGCCCAGGGACAGTCGAATTCACCCCTCCACTTT. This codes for CASSLAQGQSNSPLHF. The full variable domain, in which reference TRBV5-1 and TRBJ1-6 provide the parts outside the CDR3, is KAGVTQTPRYLIKTRGQQVTLSCSPISGHRSVSWYQQTPGQGLQFLFEYFSETQRNKGNFPGRFSGRQFSNSRSEMNVSTLELGDSALYLCASSLAQGQSNSPLHFGNGTRLTVT.

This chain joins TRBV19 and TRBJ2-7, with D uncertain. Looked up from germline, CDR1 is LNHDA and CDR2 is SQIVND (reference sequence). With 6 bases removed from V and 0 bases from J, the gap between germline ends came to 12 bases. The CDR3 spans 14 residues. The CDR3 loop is CASRQQQSSYEQYF. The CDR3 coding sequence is TGTGCCAGTAGGCAACAGCAGAGCTCCTACGAGCAGTACTTC.

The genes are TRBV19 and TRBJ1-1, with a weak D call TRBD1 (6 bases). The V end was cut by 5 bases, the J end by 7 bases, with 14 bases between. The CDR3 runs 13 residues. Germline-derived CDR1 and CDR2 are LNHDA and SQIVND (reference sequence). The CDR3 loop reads CASSAQGRDEAFF. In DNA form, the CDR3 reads TGTGCCAGTAGTGCCCAGGGGCGTGATGAAGCTTTCTTT.

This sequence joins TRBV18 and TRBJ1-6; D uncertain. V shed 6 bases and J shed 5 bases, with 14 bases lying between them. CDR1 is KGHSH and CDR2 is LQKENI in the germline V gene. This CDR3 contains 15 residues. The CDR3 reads CASSSGGWDNSPLHF. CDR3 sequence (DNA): TGTGCCAGCTCCTCGGGAGGATGGGATAATTCACCCCTCCACTTT.

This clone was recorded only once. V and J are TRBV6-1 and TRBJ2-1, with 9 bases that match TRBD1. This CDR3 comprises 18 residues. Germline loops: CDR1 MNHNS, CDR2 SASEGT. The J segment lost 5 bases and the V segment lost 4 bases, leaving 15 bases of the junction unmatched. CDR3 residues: CASSVRTGDREPHNEQFF. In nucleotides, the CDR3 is TGTGCCAGCAGTGTACGTACCGGGGACAGGGAGCCCCACAATGAGCAGTTCTTC.

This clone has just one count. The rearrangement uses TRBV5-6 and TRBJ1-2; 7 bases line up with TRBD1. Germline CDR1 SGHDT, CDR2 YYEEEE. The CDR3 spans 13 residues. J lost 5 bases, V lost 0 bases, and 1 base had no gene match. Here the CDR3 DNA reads TGTGCCAGCAGCTTGGCAGGGGGGTATGGCTACACCTTC. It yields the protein CASSLAGGYGYTF.

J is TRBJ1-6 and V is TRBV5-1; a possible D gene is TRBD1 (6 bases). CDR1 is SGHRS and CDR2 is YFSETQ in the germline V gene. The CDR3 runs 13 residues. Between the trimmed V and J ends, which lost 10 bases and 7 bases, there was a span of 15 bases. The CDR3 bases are TGCGCCTGTCGACAGGTTCTAAATTCACCCCTCCACTTT. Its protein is CACRQVLNSPLHF.

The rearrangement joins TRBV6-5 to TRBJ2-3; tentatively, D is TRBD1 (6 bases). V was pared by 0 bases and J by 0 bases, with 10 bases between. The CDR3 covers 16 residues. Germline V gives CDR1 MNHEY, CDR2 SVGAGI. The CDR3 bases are TGTGCCAGCAGTTACTCCTTTACAGGGAGCACAGATACGCAGTATTTT. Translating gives CASSYSFTGSTDTQYF.

The CDR3 here is CASSLGTGPIVGSPLHF. CDR3 in DNA: TGTGCCAGCAGCTTAGGGACAGGCCCTATAGTAGGTTCACCCCTCCACTTT. This chain connects TRBV11-2 to TRBJ1-6, with 7 bases aligning to TRBD1. Germline trimming cut 1 base from V and 9 bases from J; bases unmatched to any gene: 12. This CDR3 contains 17 residues. Germline V CDR1 and CDR2: SGHAT, FQNNGV.

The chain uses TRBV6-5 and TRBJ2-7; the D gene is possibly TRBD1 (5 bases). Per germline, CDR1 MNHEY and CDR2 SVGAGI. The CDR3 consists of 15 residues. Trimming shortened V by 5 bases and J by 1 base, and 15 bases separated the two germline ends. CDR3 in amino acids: CASSPTSTDSYEQYF. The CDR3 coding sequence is TGTGCCAGCAGTCCAACCTCGACAGATTCCTACGAGCAGTACTTC.

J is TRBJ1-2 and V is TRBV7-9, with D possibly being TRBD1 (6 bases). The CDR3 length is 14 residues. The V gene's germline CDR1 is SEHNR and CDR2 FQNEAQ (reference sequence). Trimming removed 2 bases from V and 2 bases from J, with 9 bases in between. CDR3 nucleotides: TGTGCCAGCAGCTTACCGGACAGAAACTATGGCTACACCTTC. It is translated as CASSLPDRNYGYTF.

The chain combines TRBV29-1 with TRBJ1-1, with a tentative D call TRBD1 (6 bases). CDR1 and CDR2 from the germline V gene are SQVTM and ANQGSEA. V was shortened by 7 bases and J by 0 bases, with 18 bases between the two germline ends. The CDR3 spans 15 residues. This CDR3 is CSAPGTMGMNTEAFF. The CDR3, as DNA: TGCAGCGCTCCCGGGACAATGGGGATGAACACTGAAGCTTTCTTT. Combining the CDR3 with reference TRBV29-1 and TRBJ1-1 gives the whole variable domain SAVISQKPSRDICQRGTSLTIQCQVDSQVTMMFWYRQQPGQSLTLIATANQGSEATYESGFVIDKFPISRPNLTFSTLTVSNMSPEDSSIYLCSAPGTMGMNTEAFFGQGTRLTVV.

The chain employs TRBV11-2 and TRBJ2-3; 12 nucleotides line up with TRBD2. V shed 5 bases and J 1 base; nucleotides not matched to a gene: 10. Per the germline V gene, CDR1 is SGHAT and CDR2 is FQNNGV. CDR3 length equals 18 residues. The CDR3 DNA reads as TGTGCCAGCAGCCGCCTAGCGGGGGGGCGAGCCCGCACAGATACGCAGTATTTT. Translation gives CASSRLAGGRARTDTQYF.

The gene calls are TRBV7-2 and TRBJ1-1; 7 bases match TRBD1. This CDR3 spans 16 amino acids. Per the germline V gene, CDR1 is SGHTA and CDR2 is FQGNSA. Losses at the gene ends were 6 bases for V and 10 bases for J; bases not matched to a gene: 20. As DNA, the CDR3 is TGTGCCAGCAGTTCAATTCCTAACCACAGGGGACCCAGAGCTTTCTTT. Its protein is CASSSIPNHRGPRAFF.

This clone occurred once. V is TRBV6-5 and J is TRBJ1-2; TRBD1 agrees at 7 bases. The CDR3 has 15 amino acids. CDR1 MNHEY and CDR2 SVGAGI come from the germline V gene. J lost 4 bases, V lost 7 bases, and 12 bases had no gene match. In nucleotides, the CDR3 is TGTGCCAGCACCGCCGACAGGGCCGGTCTCTATGGCTACACCTTC. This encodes CASTADRAGLYGYTF.

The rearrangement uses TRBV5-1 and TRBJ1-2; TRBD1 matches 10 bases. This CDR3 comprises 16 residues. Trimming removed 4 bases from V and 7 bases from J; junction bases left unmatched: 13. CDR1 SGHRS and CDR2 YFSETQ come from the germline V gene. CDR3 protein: CASSAGTGDGVRGYTF. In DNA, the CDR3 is TGCGCCAGCAGCGCGGGGACAGGGGACGGGGTTCGTGGCTACACCTTC.

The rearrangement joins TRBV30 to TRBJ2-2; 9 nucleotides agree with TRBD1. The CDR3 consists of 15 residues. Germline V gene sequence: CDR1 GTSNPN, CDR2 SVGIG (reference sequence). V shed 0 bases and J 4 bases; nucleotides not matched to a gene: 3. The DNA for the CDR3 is TGTGCCTGGAGTGTCCGGACAGGGGTCACCGGGGAGCTGTTTTTT. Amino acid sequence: CAWSVRTGVTGELFF.

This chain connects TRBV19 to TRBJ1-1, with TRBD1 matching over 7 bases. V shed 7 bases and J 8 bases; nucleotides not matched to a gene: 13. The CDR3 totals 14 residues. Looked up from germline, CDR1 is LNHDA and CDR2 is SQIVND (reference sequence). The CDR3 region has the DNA TGTGCCAGTAAGGTGGCAGGGGGTCGGGTGGAAGCTTTCTTT. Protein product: CASKVAGGRVEAFF.

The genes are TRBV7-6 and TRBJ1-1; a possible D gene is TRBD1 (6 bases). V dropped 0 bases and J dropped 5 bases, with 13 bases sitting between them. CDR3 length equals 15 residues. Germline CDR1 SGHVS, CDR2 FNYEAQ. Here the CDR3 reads CASSLALGARTEAFF. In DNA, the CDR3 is TGTGCCAGCAGCTTAGCGCTGGGGGCGAGGACTGAAGCTTTCTTT. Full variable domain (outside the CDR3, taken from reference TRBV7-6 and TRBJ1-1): GAGVSQSPRYKVTKRGQDVALRCDPISGHVSLYWYRQALGQGPEFLTYFNYEAQQDKSGLPNDRFSAERPEGSISTLTIQRTEQRDSAMYRCASSLALGARTEAFFGQGTRLTVV.

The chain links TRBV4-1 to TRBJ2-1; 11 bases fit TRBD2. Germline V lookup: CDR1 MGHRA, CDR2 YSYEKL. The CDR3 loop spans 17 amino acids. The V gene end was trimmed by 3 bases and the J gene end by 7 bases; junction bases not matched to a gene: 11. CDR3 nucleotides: TGCGCCAGCAGCCAGGTAGCCCTAGCGGGGGGTTTAAATGAGCAGTTCTTC. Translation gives CASSQVALAGGLNEQFF.